The 8 T cell receptor beta chains below come from one sample, sequenced in a study of beta chain features in type 1 diabetes. The investigators reverse transcribed all of the isolated RNA, so they sequenced expressed TCRB transcripts. Assay used: immunoSEQ multiplex PCR; TCRdb lists only in-frame clones, some missing. Seen here are 330,000 or so clones, about 20% observed once, and the top ten hold about 0.044%. What was sequenced was naive CD4+ T cells from blood. These receptors all come from a woman younger than 35 in good health.

This clone came up a few times. This chain uses TRBV29-1 with TRBJ2-3; tentatively, D is TRBD2 (7 bases). Trimming removed 3 bases from V and 3 bases from J, with 10 bases in between. This CDR3 has 13 amino acids. Germline assignment: CDR1 SQVTM and CDR2 ANQGSEA. The CDR3 coding sequence is TGCAGCGTTGAGGGGGGGGCTACAGATACGCAGTATTTT. Translating gives CSVEGGATDTQYF.

A few counts support this clone. The chain joins TRBV19 to TRBJ2-7; 9 bases agree with TRBD1. The CDR3 is made up of 15 amino acids. J was trimmed by 3 bases and V by 2 bases; bases with no gene match: 5. Germline assignment: CDR1 LNHDA and CDR2 SQIVND (reference sequence). CDR3 residues: CASSISTGGYYEQYF. CDR3 DNA: TGTGCCAGTAGTATATCAACAGGGGGCTACTACGAGCAGTACTTC.

The chain couples TRBV2 to TRBJ2-3; possibly TRBD2 for D (5 bases). V was shortened by 5 bases and J by 0 bases, with 9 bases between the two germline ends. The CDR3 sequence is 14 residues long. The germline CDR1 and CDR2 sequences are SNHLY and FYNNEI. In nucleotides, the CDR3 is TGTGCCAGCAGTCCCCGACTAAGCACAGATACGCAGTATTTT. It encodes CASSPRLSTDTQYF.

About this clone itself: Other DNA sequences in this sample translate to the same CDR3. This rearrangement joins TRBV7-9 to TRBJ2-3; no reliable D call. This CDR3 spans 12 amino acids. CDR1 and CDR2 from the germline V gene are SEHNR and FQNEAQ (reference sequence). V lost 5 bases and J lost 0, with 3 bases in between. CDR3 loop: CASSPSTDTQYF. Written as DNA, the CDR3 is TGTGCCAGCAGCCCGAGCACAGATACGCAGTATTTT.

This chain links TRBV15 with TRBJ2-1, with 12 bases aligning to TRBD2. The trim removed 2 bases at V and 5 bases at J, leaving 13 bases unmatched. The germline gives CDR1 LNHNV, CDR2 YYDKDF (reference sequence). This CDR3 has 19 amino acids. CDR3 in amino acids: CATSRLPSTSGRDDNEQFF. In DNA, the CDR3 is TGTGCCACCAGCAGACTCCCTTCGACTAGCGGGAGAGACGACAATGAGCAGTTCTTC.

The chain couples TRBV15 to TRBJ2-7; D possibly corresponds to TRBD2 (6 bases). CDR1 and CDR2 from the germline V gene are LNHNV and YYDKDF (reference sequence). V dropped 3 bases and J dropped 4 bases, with 13 bases sitting between them. The CDR3 runs to 14 residues. CDR3 protein: CATSSETSGYEQYF. The CDR3 nucleotides read TGTGCCACCAGCAGTGAGACTAGTGGGTACGAGCAGTACTTC.

CDR3 sequence reads: CASRGAGAVGEQYF. The CDR3 bases are TGTGCCAGCAGGGGGGCAGGGGCTGTGGGCGAGCAGTACTTC. The rearrangement joins TRBV25-1 to TRBJ2-7; D possibly corresponds to TRBD1 (6 bases). CDR3 length: 14 residues. Germline CDR1 is MGHDK and CDR2 is SYGVNS. V was trimmed by 6 bases and J by 6 bases, leaving 18 bases between them.

V usage is TRBV5-4 and J usage is TRBJ1-2; possibly TRBD1 for D (5 bases). The CDR3 has 12 amino acids. Trimming cost V 1 base and J 6 bases, with 7 bases left between them. CDR1 is SGHNT and CDR2 is YYREEE in the germline V gene (reference sequence). The CDR3 loop is CASSLLTDGYTF. In DNA form, the CDR3 reads TGTGCCAGCAGCTTGCTGACAGATGGCTACACCTTC.